The following is a T cell receptor beta chain sequence with its context. What it recognizes is unknown. This CDR3 spans 15 amino acids. With 3 bases clipped from V and 7 bases from J, the junction kept 7 bases outside the gene matches. Germline loops: CDR1 SGHTA, CDR2 FQGNSA. Standard classification criteria confirmed type 1 or type 2 diabetes in all patients. This sample was taken from a study of type 1 and type 2 diabetes patients. Across the whole study: The cohort mixed type 1 diabetes, type 2 diabetes and nondiabetic donors.

Amplification started from genomic DNA. Amplification of the beta chain CDR3 used 30 forward and 13 reverse multiplex primers. TCRdb reanalysed the multiplex PCR reads using MiXCR and keeps one entry per CDR3 protein. The sample lists fewer than 300,000 distinct CDR3 sequences; roughly 44% were seen once. Study-wide points: V and J gene usage correlated at around 0.97 between type 2 diabetes and control samples.

Input material: peripheral blood mononuclear cells (PBMCs). The rearrangement links TRBV7-2 to TRBJ2-1; 9 nucleotides match TRBD2. This receptor was identified in a young man with type 2 diabetes. In nucleotides, the CDR3 is TGTGCCAGCAGCTTCCGACTAGCGGTGGGGAATGAGCAGTTCTTC. Its protein product is CASSFRLAVGNEQFF.